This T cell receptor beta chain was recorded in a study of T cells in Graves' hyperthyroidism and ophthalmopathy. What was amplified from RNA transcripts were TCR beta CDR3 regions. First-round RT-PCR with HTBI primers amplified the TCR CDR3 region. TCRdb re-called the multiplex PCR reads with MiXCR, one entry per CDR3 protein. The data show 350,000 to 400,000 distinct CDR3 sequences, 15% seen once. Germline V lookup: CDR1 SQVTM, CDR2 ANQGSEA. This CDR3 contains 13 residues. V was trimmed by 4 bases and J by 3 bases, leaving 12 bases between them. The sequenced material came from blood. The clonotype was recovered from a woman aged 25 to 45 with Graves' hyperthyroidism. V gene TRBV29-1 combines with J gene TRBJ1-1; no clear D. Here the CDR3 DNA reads TGCAGCGTTGGAGTAACGGCAGACACTGAAGCTTTCTTT. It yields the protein CSVGVTADTEAFF.